Following are 27 T cell receptor beta chains from one sample sequenced in a study of CD8 T cells in Susac syndrome. Random hexamers primed reverse transcription of about 0.5 to 1 ug RNA. TCRdb recomputed calls from the immunoSEQ multiplex PCR reads with MiXCR, one row per CDR3 protein. Among about 180,000 distinct CDR3 sequences listed, more than 90% were seen once. Sequences were obtained from CD4+ T cells from PBMCs. These receptors originate from a human donor with multiple sclerosis.

J is TRBJ2-1 and V is TRBV29-1; a weak D match, TRBD1 (6 bases). Germline CDR1 and CDR2: SQVTM and ANQGSEA. There are 15 residues in the CDR3. Trimming removed 4 bases from V and 2 bases from J, with 15 bases in between. This CDR3 reads CSVVFRDKAYNEQFF. The CDR3, as DNA: TGCAGCGTTGTATTTCGGGACAAAGCCTACAATGAGCAGTTCTTC.

The V and J genes are TRBV20-1 and TRBJ1-1, with no clear D. V lost 1 base and J lost 4, with 16 bases in between. The CDR3 totals 15 residues. Germline-derived CDR1 and CDR2 are DFQATT and SNEGSKA (reference sequence). CDR3 loop: CSARVWLEVGTEAFF. In DNA form, the CDR3 reads TGCAGTGCTAGAGTTTGGTTAGAGGTGGGCACTGAAGCTTTCTTT.

The V call is TRBV7-3, the J call TRBJ2-3; 10 nucleotides match TRBD1. The CDR3 covers 16 residues. Germline CDR1 reads SGHTA; CDR2 reads FQGTGA. The trim removed 3 bases at V and 6 bases at J, leaving 9 bases unmatched. The CDR3 DNA follows: TGTGCCAGCAGCTTTCCTGCCGGGACAGGGGTCGATACGCAGTATTTT. Translated, it gives CASSFPAGTGVDTQYF.

The chain carries TRBV29-1 and TRBJ2-3; 9 bases match TRBD2. Trimming at V came to 4 bases and at J to 4 bases, leaving 3 bases not matched to a gene. The CDR3 sequence is 13 residues long. Germline CDR1 SQVTM, CDR2 ANQGSEA. CDR3 nucleotide sequence: TGCAGCGTTGTGGCGGGGGGGGCAGATACGCAGTATTTT. This codes for CSVVAGGADTQYF.

V usage is TRBV30 and J usage is TRBJ2-5; unclear D gene. The germline V and J ends were trimmed by 3 bases and 0 bases, with 14 bases remaining between them. The CDR3 sequence is 15 residues long. CDR1 is GTSNPN and CDR2 is SVGIG in the germline V gene (reference sequence). In DNA form, the CDR3 reads TGTGCCTGGAGCCTCCTATCGGGCTACCAAGAGACCCAGTACTTC. It yields the protein CAWSLLSGYQETQYF.

V and J are TRBV28 and TRBJ2-7; TRBD2 aligns across 8 bases. Germline loops: CDR1 MDHEN, CDR2 SYDVKM. Trimming at V came to 6 bases and at J to 2 bases, leaving 6 bases not matched to a gene. The CDR3 spans 14 residues. The CDR3 nucleotides read TGTGCCAGCAGCCGGGGGGGAGAAACCTACGAGCAGTACTTC. Translation: CASSRGGETYEQYF.

The chain is built from TRBV6-2 or TRBV6-3 and TRBJ2-1; 11 bases map to TRBD2. V was clipped by 6 bases and J by 7 bases; unmatched bases: 8. CDR3 length equals 15 residues. CDR1 and CDR2 from the germline V gene are MNHEY and SVGEGT. The CDR3 is CASRFPSGGRNEQFF. CDR3 bases: TGTGCCAGCAGATTCCCTAGCGGGGGGCGGAATGAGCAGTTCTTC.

This rearrangement joins TRBV27 to TRBJ2-2; D is possibly TRBD1 (6 bases). This CDR3 contains 17 residues. V dropped 0 bases and J dropped 3 bases, with 14 bases sitting between them. CDR1 is MNHEY and CDR2 is SMNVEV in the germline V gene (reference sequence). The CDR3 sequence is CASSLSSDRLDTGELFF. CDR3 DNA sequence: TGTGCCAGCAGTTTATCCTCCGACAGGCTGGACACCGGGGAGCTGTTTTTT.

This rearrangement joins TRBV12-3 or TRBV12-4 to TRBJ2-5, with D possibly TRBD2 on 6 matching bases. V lost 3 bases, J lost 5 bases, and 16 bases lay in between. The CDR3 is 15 residues long. The CDR3 DNA is TGTGCCAGCAGTTTTGGCGGGGACCTTTGGGAGACCCAGTACTTC. It specifies CASSFGGDLWETQYF.

The rearrangement links TRBV5-6 to TRBJ2-6; no definite D call. CDR1 SGHDT and CDR2 YYEEEE come from the germline V gene. This CDR3 is built from 19 residues. V was trimmed by 0 bases and J by 0 bases, leaving 16 bases between them. CDR3 residues: CASSLDYRVPFSGANVLTF. The CDR3 nucleotides are TGTGCCAGCAGCTTGGACTACCGGGTCCCATTCTCTGGGGCCAACGTCCTGACTTTC.

This rearrangement joins TRBV30 to TRBJ1-1; D gene unclear. Germline assignment: CDR1 GTSNPN and CDR2 SVGIG (reference sequence). The CDR3 has 13 residues. V was trimmed by 0 bases and J by 6 bases, leaving 11 bases between them. In DNA form, the CDR3 reads TGTGCCTGGAGTGTACCGCTTTTGGCTGAAGCTTTCTTT. Amino acid sequence: CAWSVPLLAEAFF.

This clonotype was detected a few times. The V call is TRBV28, the J call TRBJ1-5; no definite D call. The CDR3 is 15 amino acids. Trimming left V 1 base short and J 0 bases short, with 7 bases between. Germline lookup yields CDR1 MDHEN and CDR2 SYDVKM. CDR3 nucleotide sequence: TGTGCCAGCAGTTTATCGGGGAATAGCAATCAGCCCCAGCATTTT. Amino acid sequence: CASSLSGNSNQPQHF.

This chain uses TRBV28 with TRBJ1-2; no clear D. V lost 6 bases, J lost 4 bases, and 9 bases lay in between. The length of the CDR3 is 12 residues. Germline values: CDR1 MDHEN, CDR2 SYDVKM. CDR3 loop: CASSPEIYGYTF. CDR3 coding DNA: TGTGCCAGCAGCCCAGAAATCTATGGCTACACCTTC.

The chain combines TRBV2 with TRBJ1-1; TRBD1 might be the D (5 bases). The CDR3 totals 13 residues. V lost 7 bases, J lost 0 bases, and 9 bases lay in between. The V gene's germline CDR1 is SNHLY and CDR2 FYNNEI. CDR3 region: CASTDRLNTEAFF. The CDR3 bases are TGTGCCAGCACCGACAGACTGAACACTGAAGCTTTCTTT.

V and J are TRBV18 and TRBJ1-1; perhaps TRBD1 as D (5 bases). This CDR3 comprises 14 residues. V lost 3 bases to trimming and J lost 7 bases, with 15 bases between them. The V gene's germline CDR1 is KGHSH and CDR2 LQKENI. This chain's CDR3 is CASSPTRQSIEAFF. The CDR3 DNA reads TGTGCCAGCTCACCTACGAGACAGAGCATTGAAGCTTTCTTT.

The J gene is TRBJ1-1, the V gene TRBV29-1; a possible D gene is TRBD1 (6 bases). V lost 6 bases and J 0 bases, leaving 14 bases between the germline ends. Germline V gene lookup returns CDR1 SQVTM and CDR2 ANQGSEA. The CDR3 spans 14 residues. Here the CDR3 DNA reads TGCAGCGTGATGACAGGTGTAATGAACACTGAAGCTTTCTTT. Translation gives CSVMTGVMNTEAFF.

The rearrangement links TRBV6-8 to TRBJ2-7; TRBD2 is a possible D gene (7 bases). The CDR3 runs to 14 residues. Trimming took off 4 bases at V and 3 bases at J, with 13 bases between the two ends. CDR1 is MNHGY, CDR2 SAAAGT, per germline. The chain's CDR3 is CASSFPGGNYEQYF. In DNA, the CDR3 is TGTGCCAGCAGTTTTCCGGGGGGCAACTACGAGCAGTACTTC.

The rearrangement links TRBV7-9 to TRBJ1-1, with D tentatively TRBD1 (5 bases). CDR1 is SEHNR, CDR2 FQNEAQ, per germline (reference sequence). The length of the CDR3 is 14 residues. With 2 bases removed from V and 1 base from J, the gap between germline ends came to 8 bases. The CDR3 spells CASSLLGTNTEAFF. The CDR3 bases are TGTGCCAGCAGCTTACTAGGGACGAACACTGAAGCTTTCTTT.

In its sample, this clonotype was seen once. The chain couples TRBV20-1 to TRBJ1-1; tentative D call: TRBD1 (5 bases). Germline V lookup: CDR1 DFQATT, CDR2 SNEGSKA (reference sequence). V lost 5 bases and J 7 bases, leaving 17 bases between the germline ends. CDR3 size: 13 residues. The CDR3 DNA is TGCAGTGCTTTAAGACAGTGGCTGGGTGAAGCTTTCTTT. Translated, it gives CSALRQWLGEAFF.

On this clonotype: One junction end does not reproduce the germline sequence, and a read error may be involved. The V call is TRBV19, the J call TRBJ1-2; D unresolved. The V gene's germline CDR1 is LNHDA and CDR2 SQIVND (reference sequence). This CDR3 has 12 amino acids. The CDR3 DNA reads as TGTGCCAGTAGTACGGACTCCGCCGCCCATCAATTC. It encodes CASSTDSAAHQF. Full variable domain (remainder filled in from reference TRBV19 and TRBJ1-2): DGGITQSPKYLFRKEGQNVTLSCEQNLNHDAMYWYRQDPGQGLRLIYYSQIVNDFQKGDIAEGYSVSREKKESFPLTVTSAQKNPTAFYLCASSTDSAAHQFGSGTRLTVV.

V gene TRBV3-1 combines with J gene TRBJ1-2; the D is unclear. This CDR3 spans 13 amino acids. The V gene lost 4 bases and the J gene lost 4 bases, with 10 bases spanning the gap. Per the germline V gene, CDR1 is LGHDT and CDR2 is YNNKEL (reference sequence). The CDR3 DNA is TGTGCCAGCAGCCTACGGAGCTCCTATGGCTACACCTTC. Translating gives CASSLRSSYGYTF.

This chain connects TRBV10-3 to TRBJ2-5; D is perhaps TRBD2 (5 bases). CDR1 is ENHRY, CDR2 SYGVKD, per germline. V gave up 6 bases and J gave up 5 bases, with 10 bases separating them. The CDR3 is made up of 12 amino acids. CDR3 amino acids: CAISRTGETQYF. The CDR3 nucleotides are TGTGCCATCAGCCGGACGGGGGAGACCCAGTACTTC.

The V call is TRBV5-4, the J call TRBJ2-1; 12 bases are shared with TRBD2. Germline lookup yields CDR1 SGHNT and CDR2 YYREEE (reference sequence). This CDR3 has 13 residues. V dropped 4 bases and J dropped 12; count of bases not matched to a gene: 5. The CDR3 DNA follows: TGTGCCAGCAGCACATGGACTAGCGGGGCGCAGTTCTTC. Translating it yields CASSTWTSGAQFF.

The chain employs TRBV4-2 and TRBJ2-3; 9 nucleotides align to TRBD2. The CDR3 spans 16 residues. CDR1 and CDR2 from the germline V gene are LGHNA and YNFKEQ. Unmatched junction bases numbered 8, after V lost 4 bases and J lost 3 bases. In DNA, the CDR3 is TGTGCCAGCAGCCCGCTGACTAGCGGATCAACAGATACGCAGTATTTT. It encodes CASSPLTSGSTDTQYF.

This rearrangement joins TRBV18 to TRBJ2-1; maybe TRBD2 (6 bases). Germline V gives CDR1 KGHSH, CDR2 LQKENI. The CDR3 is made up of 16 amino acids. Trimming stripped 3 bases from V and 6 bases from J, with 18 bases between. The CDR3 reads CASSPRDSLHGNEQFF. The CDR3 nucleotides are TGTGCCAGCTCACCTCGGGACTCCCTCCACGGCAATGAGCAGTTCTTC.

CDR3 amino acids: CASSGMETGRGDTQYF. The CDR3 DNA reads as TGTGCCAGCAGCGGAATGGAGACGGGCCGTGGGGATACGCAGTATTTT. This chain connects TRBV6-6 to TRBJ2-3, with D unresolved. This CDR3 is 16 amino acids long. V was clipped by 6 bases and J by 6 bases, with 22 bases between them. The V gene's germline CDR1 is MNHNY and CDR2 SVGAGI (reference sequence).

The V call is TRBV19, the J call TRBJ1-1; possible D gene TRBD1, 5 bases. The CDR3 totals 13 residues. From germline, CDR1 is LNHDA and CDR2 SQIVND (reference sequence). The ends were cut back, 5 bases at V and 0 bases at J, with 7 bases in the middle. The CDR3 loop is CASSGQLNTEAFF. For the CDR3, the DNA is TGTGCCAGTAGTGGACAACTGAACACTGAAGCTTTCTTT.